The clone carrying this T cell receptor beta chain was seen only a few times. Antigen unknown. As it was prepared, the TCRbeta library received unique molecular identifiers. TCRdb reprocessed the PCR reads with MiXCR, giving one entry per CDR3 protein. The repertoire includes 200,000 to 250,000 distinct CDR3 sequences, 8.4% of them detected once, and 35% to 45% sits in the top ten. This entry comes from a study of T-cell reconstitution after alpha-beta-depleted transplantation in children. General observations from the study: For some patients, TCRbeta diversity was high at day 60 because of recipient T cells and thymic progenitors that survived. Fresh T-cell production supplied most of the T-cell counts and diversity seen one year after transplant. Where alpha-beta T cells came from about two months after transplant was reportedly several hundred expanded graft clones.

The CDR3 totals 17 residues. Trimming removed 1 base at V and 4 bases at J, with 17 bases between. Germline CDR1 SGHTA, CDR2 FQGNSA. The V call is TRBV7-2, the J call TRBJ1-3; perhaps TRBD1 as D (5 bases). The source was PBMCs, mostly from graft donor cells, collected 360 days after TCRalphabeta/CD19-depleted stem cell transplant. This clonotype originated in a male patient between 2 and 9 years old who had a stem cell transplant for acute myeloid leukemia, so the T cells may come from the graft donor. CDR3 residues: CASSLGPGSGLGNTIYF. CDR3 bases: TGTGCCAGCAGCTTAGGGCCCGGTTCGGGACTAGGAAACACCATATATTTT.